The clone carrying this T cell receptor (beta chain) was recorded a few times. The data originate from a study of response to subunit inactivated influenza vaccine. Per the germline V gene, CDR1 is LNHDA and CDR2 is SQIVND (reference sequence). This CDR3 contains 13 residues. V shed 11 bases and J shed 3 bases, with 14 bases lying between them. MiXCR was run by TCRdb on the RT-PCR reads, yielding one entry per CDR3 protein. The data contain roughly 650,000 distinct CDR3 sequences, 12% to 15% of them singletons. This specimen was PBMCs from blood, taken 14 to 15 days before vaccination. The TCR originated in a man over 45 who received an inactivated influenza vaccine. The chain links TRBV19 to TRBJ1-5; D may be TRBD1 (5 bases). In DNA form, the CDR3 reads TGTGCCGCGGAAGGGGAGGACAATCAGCCCCAGCATTTT. Protein: CAAEGEDNQPQHF. Full variable domain (rest looked up from reference TRBV19 and TRBJ1-5): DGGITQSPKYLFRKEGQNVTLSCEQNLNHDAMYWYRQDPGQGLRLIYYSQIVNDFQKGDIAEGYSVSREKKESFPLTVTSAQKNPTAFYLCAAEGEDNQPQHFGDGTRLSIL.